The 31 T cell receptor beta chains below were found in one sample sequenced in a study of chemoradiotherapy in HPV16-positive cancers. Data came from immunoSEQ multiplex PCR; TCRdb stores just in-frame clones and leaves some out. The data show 8,500 to 9,000 clones, about 89% seen once. This specimen consisted of blood, obtained from a patient who underwent chemoradiotherapy. The receptors here all came from a human donor with HPV-associated anogenital cancer.

The chain is built from TRBV5-1 and TRBJ1-4; 8 bases are a match to TRBD1. The CDR3 totals 15 residues. Germline assignment: CDR1 SGHRS and CDR2 YFSETQ. After removal of 1 base from V and 8 bases from J, the junction contained 7 bases not matched to a gene. The CDR3 nucleotides read TGCGCCAGCAGCTTGTTTCAGGGGGCAGGGGAAAAACTGTTTTTT. It specifies CASSLFQGAGEKLFF.

The chain is built from TRBV6-6 and TRBJ1-3; D call uncertain. The CDR3 has 13 residues. Germline loops: CDR1 MNHNY, CDR2 SVGAGI (reference sequence). V lost 6 bases to trimming and J lost 0 bases, with 6 bases between them. CDR3 in DNA: TGTGCCAGCAGGTTGACCTCTGGAAACACCATATATTTT. Translation: CASRLTSGNTIYF.

In the case of this clone: Other DNA sequences of this sample code for an identical CDR3. This chain uses TRBV6-5 with TRBJ1-2, with D perhaps matching TRBD1 (5 bases). The CDR3 is 15 residues long. V was cut by 6 bases and J by 8 bases, with 22 bases left in between. Per the germline V gene, CDR1 is MNHEY and CDR2 is SVGAGI. CDR3 amino acids: CASSPYPPGKGGYTF. The CDR3 DNA reads TGTGCCAGCAGCCCATATCCCCCCGGGAAGGGGGGCTACACCTTC.

The chain recombines TRBV30 with TRBJ2-4; perhaps TRBD1 as D (7 bases). The CDR3 has 14 residues. CDR1 is GTSNPN, CDR2 SVGIG, per germline (reference sequence). V was pared by 4 bases and J by 7 bases, with 17 bases between. CDR3 DNA: TGTGCCTGGACTGTAGGAGGGGGCCGGAACATTCAGTACTTC. Amino acid sequence: CAWTVGGGRNIQYF. Combining the CDR3 with reference TRBV30 and TRBJ2-4 gives the whole variable domain SQTIHQWPATLVQPVGSPLSLECTVEGTSNPNLYWYRQAAGRGLQLLFYSVGIGQISSEVPQNLSASRPQDRQFILSSKKLLLSDSGFYLCAWTVGGGRNIQYFGAGTRLSVL.

The gene calls are TRBV2 and TRBJ2-2; 7 nucleotides agree with TRBD2. After removal of 6 bases from V and 3 bases from J, the junction contained 10 bases not matched to a gene. This CDR3 spans 16 amino acids. Germline V gene data show CDR1 as SNHLY and CDR2 as FYNNEI. The CDR3: CASRPPGLGHTGELFF. CDR3 coding DNA: TGTGCCAGCAGGCCTCCTGGACTAGGGCACACCGGGGAGCTGTTTTTT.

This chain connects TRBV29-1 to TRBJ2-1; tentatively, D is TRBD1 (6 bases). Trimming cost V 6 bases and J 3 bases, with 12 bases left between them. Germline V gene lookup returns CDR1 SQVTM and CDR2 ANQGSEA. The CDR3 runs 13 residues. The chain's CDR3 is CSVGTLYYNEQFF. The CDR3 DNA sequence: TGCAGCGTAGGGACACTCTACTACAATGAGCAGTTCTTC.

This rearrangement joins TRBV6-5 to TRBJ2-3; no firm D call. Germline V gene data show CDR1 as MNHEY and CDR2 as SVGAGI. The V gene lost 6 bases and the J gene lost 3 bases, with 4 bases spanning the gap. The CDR3 is 11 amino acids. CDR3 bases: TGTGCCAGCAGGGATACAGATACGCAGTATTTT. This codes for CASRDTDTQYF.

The chain combines TRBV28 with TRBJ2-4, with D possibly being TRBD1 (6 bases). Between the trimmed V and J ends, which lost 4 bases and 2 bases, there was a span of 9 bases. This CDR3 has 14 residues. Looked up from germline, CDR1 is MDHEN and CDR2 is SYDVKM. The CDR3 loop reads CASSSWDTKNIQYF. The CDR3 DNA sequence: TGTGCCAGCAGTTCCTGGGACACCAAAAACATTCAGTACTTC.

The CDR3 region is CASSLEIAGGNEQFF. CDR3 bases: TGTGCCAGCAGCTTAGAAATAGCGGGAGGAAATGAGCAGTTCTTC. The chain carries TRBV11-2 and TRBJ2-1, with 10 bases fitting TRBD2. V shed 0 bases, J shed 7 bases, and the junction held 3 bases outside the gene matches. The CDR3 extends over 15 amino acids. CDR1 and CDR2 (germline): SGHAT, FQNNGV. Full variable domain (remainder filled in from reference TRBV11-2 and TRBJ2-1): EAGVAQSPRYKIIEKRQSVAFWCNPISGHATLYWYQQILGQGPKLLIQFQNNGVVDDSQLPKDRFSAERLKGVDSTLKIQPAKLEDSAVYLCASSLEIAGGNEQFFGPGTRLTVL.

Regarding this clone: In the same sample, other DNA sequences code for this CDR3. The chain has TRBV7-2 and TRBJ2-7; D is unclear. Germline CDR1 is SGHTA and CDR2 is FQGNSA. This CDR3 comprises 12 residues. V lost 1 base and J lost 6, with 7 bases in between. The CDR3 loop reads CASSLDLSEQYF. The CDR3 bases are TGTGCCAGCAGCTTAGACCTCTCCGAGCAGTACTTC. The complete variable domain, with remaining parts taken from reference TRBV7-2 and TRBJ2-7, reads GAGVSQSPSNKVTEKGKDVELRCDPISGHTALYWYRQSLGQGLEFLIYFQGNSAPDKSGLPSDRFSAERTGGSVSTLTIQRTQQEDSAVYLCASSLDLSEQYFGPGTRLTVT.

This sequence joins TRBV5-1 and TRBJ2-6, with D tentatively TRBD2 (6 bases). Germline V gives CDR1 SGHRS, CDR2 YFSETQ. CDR3 size: 13 residues. Between the trimmed V and J ends, which lost 9 bases and 2 bases, there was a span of 9 bases. CDR3 sequence reads: CATGETGANVLTF. The CDR3 region has the DNA TGCGCCACGGGGGAAACTGGGGCCAACGTCCTGACTTTC.

This chain uses TRBV5-6 with TRBJ2-3; weak D call: TRBD1 (6 bases). This CDR3 is built from 14 residues. Per germline, CDR1 SGHDT and CDR2 YYEEEE. V lost 4 bases to trimming and J lost 0 bases, with 9 bases between them. Written as DNA, the CDR3 is TGTGCCAGCAGCGTCAGGGGTAGCACAGATACGCAGTATTTT. Encoded protein: CASSVRGSTDTQYF.

The chain joins TRBV10-3 to TRBJ1-2; D call uncertain. CDR1 is ENHRY and CDR2 is SYGVKD in the germline V gene. The V and J ends lost 10 bases and 3 bases respectively, with 15 bases between them. The CDR3 is 13 residues long. The CDR3: CATEEDADYGYTF. The DNA for the CDR3 is TGTGCCACCGAAGAGGACGCCGACTATGGCTACACCTTC.

The rearrangement uses TRBV18 and TRBJ1-1, with a tentative D call TRBD1 (5 bases). The CDR3 sequence is 13 residues long. The ends were cut back, 0 bases at V and 6 bases at J, with 8 bases in the middle. CDR1 KGHSH and CDR2 LQKENI come from the germline V gene. The CDR3 region is CASSPPGHPEAFF. In DNA, the CDR3 is TGTGCCAGCTCACCACCCGGACACCCTGAAGCTTTCTTT.

V and J are TRBV11-2 and TRBJ2-4; no firm D call. Germline CDR1 is SGHAT and CDR2 is FQNNGV. V lost 1 base to trimming and J lost 6 bases, with 7 bases between them. This CDR3 has 13 amino acids. CDR3 DNA sequence: TGTGCCAGCAGCTTAGCATACGGAAACATTCAGTACTTC. Its protein product is CASSLAYGNIQYF.

The chain combines TRBV14 with TRBJ1-4; the match to TRBD1 covers 9 bases. This CDR3 has 15 amino acids. V trimming: 4 bases; J trimming: 3 bases; junction bases outside the gene matches: 3. The germline gives CDR1 SGHDN, CDR2 FVKESK. The CDR3 sequence is CASSPRTGANEKLFF. CDR3 sequence (DNA): TGTGCCAGCAGCCCTCGGACAGGGGCTAATGAAAAACTGTTTTTT. Combining the CDR3 with reference TRBV14 and TRBJ1-4 gives the whole variable domain EAGVTQFPSHSVIEKGQTVTLRCDPISGHDNLYWYRRVMGKEIKFLLHFVKESKQDESGMPNNRFLAERTGGTYSTLKVQPAELEDSGVYFCASSPRTGANEKLFFGSGTQLSVL.

The V call is TRBV7-9, the J call TRBJ1-4; D possibly corresponds to TRBD1 (5 bases). Germline lookup yields CDR1 SEHNR and CDR2 FQNEAQ (reference sequence). This CDR3 contains 16 residues. Trimming stripped 5 bases from V and 8 bases from J, with 21 bases between. CDR3 coding DNA: TGTGCCAGCAGCACCCGAGGTGCAGGGACGCGGGAAAAACTGTTTTTT. Its protein product is CASSTRGAGTREKLFF.

This chain uses TRBV7-9 with TRBJ1-2; 9 nucleotides line up with TRBD1. Germline trimming cut 4 bases from V and 7 bases from J; bases unmatched to any gene: 10. Germline CDR1 is SEHNR and CDR2 is FQNEAQ (reference sequence). This CDR3 spans 15 amino acids. The CDR3 here is CASSSDTGGQGGYTF. The DNA of the CDR3 is TGTGCCAGCAGCTCAGATACAGGGGGCCAGGGTGGCTACACCTTC.

The V call is TRBV5-1, the J call TRBJ2-5; 9 positions match TRBD2. The CDR3 extends over 15 amino acids. Looked up from germline, CDR1 is SGHRS and CDR2 is YFSETQ. Losses at the gene ends were 5 bases for V and 0 bases for J; bases not matched to a gene: 5. CDR3 nucleotide sequence: TGCGCCAGCAGTGGTCTAGCGGGATACCAAGAGACCCAGTACTTC. The encoded protein is CASSGLAGYQETQYF.

With regard to this clone: One end of the junction fails to match germline, which may point to a read error. The chain carries TRBV4-2 and TRBJ2-7; no firm D call. The CDR3 is 15 residues long. CDR1 is LGHNA and CDR2 is YNFKEQ in the germline V gene. The CDR3 bases are TGTGCCAGCAGCCAAGATTTCGACTCCATCTACGAACAGTACTTC. Its protein product is CASSQDFDSIYEQYF.

The V gene is TRBV9, the J gene TRBJ1-2, with 9 nucleotides matching TRBD1. Trimming took 4 bases from V and 5 from J; bases not matched to a gene: 12. The CDR3 has 16 amino acids. The V gene's germline CDR1 is SGDLS and CDR2 YYNGEE. CDR3 in amino acids: CASSPRGTGQTYGYTF. The CDR3 bases are TGTGCCAGCAGCCCGCGGGGGACAGGGCAAACTTATGGCTACACCTTC.

The chain employs TRBV9 and TRBJ2-1, with 7 bases aligning to TRBD2. V gave up 0 bases and J gave up 2 bases; unmatched junction bases: 5. The CDR3 consists of 16 residues. Per germline, CDR1 SGDLS and CDR2 YYNGEE. The CDR3 DNA sequence: TGTGCCAGCAGCGTAGGAGCGGGGAATACCTACAATGAGCAGTTCTTC. Translated: CASSVGAGNTYNEQFF. Drawing the rest from reference TRBV9 and TRBJ2-1, the complete variable domain is DSGVTQTPKHLITATGQRVTLRCSPRSGDLSVYWYQQSLDQGLQFLIQYYNGEERAKGNILERFSAQQFPDLHSELNLSSLELGDSALYFCASSVGAGNTYNEQFFGPGTRLTVL.

The chain uses TRBV4-2 and TRBJ1-3, with unresolved D. CDR1 and CDR2 (germline): LGHNA, YNFKEQ. The CDR3 loop spans 15 amino acids. V was clipped by 0 bases and J by 3 bases, with 9 bases between them. CDR3 protein: CASSQDWANGNTIYF. The CDR3 DNA follows: TGTGCCAGCAGCCAAGATTGGGCGAATGGAAACACCATATATTTT.

This chain links TRBV27 with TRBJ2-7, with 10 bases aligning to TRBD1. The CDR3 has 15 residues. Germline V gene data show CDR1 as MNHEY and CDR2 as SMNVEV (reference sequence). With V trimmed by 3 bases and J by 2 bases, 4 bases remained unmatched. The DNA for the CDR3 is TGTGCCAGCAGTTTCTTGGGACAGGGGCCCTACGAGCAGTACTTC. The encoded protein is CASSFLGQGPYEQYF.

V is TRBV18 and J is TRBJ2-3, with 7 nucleotides matching TRBD2. The V and J ends lost 6 bases and 2 bases, in that order; junction bases with no gene match: 11. CDR3 length: 16 residues. From germline, CDR1 is KGHSH and CDR2 LQKENI. CDR3 sequence (DNA): TGTGCCAGCTCCCAAAATGGAGCGGGGAACACAGATACGCAGTATTTT. Amino acid sequence: CASSQNGAGNTDTQYF.

The chain joins TRBV19 to TRBJ1-2; 7 nucleotides agree with TRBD1. The germline CDR1 and CDR2 sequences are LNHDA and SQIVND (reference sequence). The CDR3 contains 15 residues. Unmatched junction bases numbered 10, after V lost 4 bases and J lost 5 bases. The CDR3 bases are TGTGCCAGTAGTAAACAGGGGTCCGGGGGGTATGGCTACACCTTC. This translates into CASSKQGSGGYGYTF.

The V call is TRBV10-3, the J call TRBJ2-1; D is unresolved. Germline assignment: CDR1 ENHRY and CDR2 SYGVKD. The CDR3 length is 16 residues. V dropped 0 bases and J dropped 1 base, with 10 bases sitting between them. CDR3 nucleotide sequence: TGTGCCATCAGTGAGTCGGGTAGGACGTCCTACAATGAGCAGTTCTTC. Amino acids: CAISESGRTSYNEQFF.

This chain connects TRBV5-1 to TRBJ1-1; D call uncertain. Trimming shortened V by 0 bases and J by 5 bases, and 5 bases separated the two germline ends. CDR1 SGHRS and CDR2 YFSETQ come from the germline V gene. This CDR3 comprises 12 residues. The CDR3 reads CASSLGRTEAFF. The DNA for the CDR3 is TGCGCCAGCAGCTTGGGTCGGACTGAAGCTTTCTTT.

This chain links TRBV28 with TRBJ1-2, with 7 bases aligning to TRBD1. After removal of 6 bases from V and 4 bases from J, the junction contained 14 bases not matched to a gene. CDR1 is MDHEN, CDR2 SYDVKM, per germline. The CDR3 length is 16 residues. The CDR3 DNA sequence: TGTGCCAGCAGGCCAGGGGGAGGTGGGGCTTTCTATGGCTACACCTTC. Its translation is CASRPGGGGAFYGYTF.

The V call is TRBV4-1, the J call TRBJ2-7; D possibly corresponds to TRBD1 (7 bases). From germline, CDR1 is MGHRA and CDR2 YSYEKL. V lost 4 bases and J 2 bases, leaving 27 bases between the germline ends. This CDR3 spans 19 amino acids. Here the CDR3 reads CASSRSAVLQGTVTYEQYF. In DNA form, the CDR3 reads TGCGCCAGCAGCCGAAGTGCCGTACTACAGGGGACTGTTACCTACGAGCAGTACTTC.

The V and J genes are TRBV28 and TRBJ2-7; D not certain. Trimming left V 8 bases short and J 0 bases short, with 17 bases between. Germline V gene data show CDR1 as MDHEN and CDR2 as SYDVKM. This CDR3 has 15 amino acids. This CDR3 reads CASQPGGLRSYEQYF. CDR3 bases: TGTGCCAGCCAGCCGGGTGGGCTGCGCTCCTACGAGCAGTACTTC.